The entry that follows covers one T cell receptor (beta chain) sequence. The target antigen is unknown. This sample is drawn from a study of T cells after yellow fever vaccination. Study results and limitations: In post-booster samples, most primary-vaccination clones reappeared (approximately 96% CD4, roughly 90% CD8). The secondary response showed a weaker magnitude and a faster peak, day 5 versus 15. Overall, a small share of clonotypes was seen in both CD4 and CD8 compartments.

Trimming took 4 bases from V and 10 from J; bases not matched to a gene: 10. CDR1 is SGHRS, CDR2 YFSETQ, per germline. The CDR3 length is 14 residues. The TCR cDNA carried a universal primer site and UMIs from 5'RACE template switching. TCRdb ran MiXCR on the 5' RACE reads and lists one entry per CDR3 protein. Of 500,000 to 650,000 distinct CDR3 sequences listed, approximately 16% are singletons. This sequence joins TRBV5-1 and TRBJ2-3; 9 nucleotides line up with TRBD2. The sequence was collected from a young man who received the YFV17D yellow fever vaccine. Sequencing was performed on PBMCs, taken around 5 days after the first yellow fever vaccination. The CDR3 coding sequence is TGCGCCAGCAGCCCCCCAGGCGGGGGGGCCCCGCAGTATTTT. It translates to CASSPPGGGAPQYF.